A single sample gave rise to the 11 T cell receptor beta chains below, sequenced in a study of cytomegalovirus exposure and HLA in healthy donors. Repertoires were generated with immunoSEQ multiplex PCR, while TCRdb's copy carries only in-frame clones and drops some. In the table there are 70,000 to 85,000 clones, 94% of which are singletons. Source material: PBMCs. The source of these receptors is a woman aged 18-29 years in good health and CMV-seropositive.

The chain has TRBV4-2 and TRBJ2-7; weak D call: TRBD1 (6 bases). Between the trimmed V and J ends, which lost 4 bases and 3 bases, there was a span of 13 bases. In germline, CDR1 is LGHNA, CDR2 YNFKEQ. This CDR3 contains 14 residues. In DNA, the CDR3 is TGTGCCAGCAGCCCACCAGGGGAGAGCTACGAGCAGTACTTC. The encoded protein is CASSPPGESYEQYF.

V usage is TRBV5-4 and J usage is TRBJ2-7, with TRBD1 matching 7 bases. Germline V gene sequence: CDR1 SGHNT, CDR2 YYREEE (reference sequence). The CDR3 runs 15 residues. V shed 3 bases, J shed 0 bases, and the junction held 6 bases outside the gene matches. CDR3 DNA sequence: TGTGCCAGCAGCTCACTCGGGACAGACTCCTACGAGCAGTACTTC. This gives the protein CASSSLGTDSYEQYF.

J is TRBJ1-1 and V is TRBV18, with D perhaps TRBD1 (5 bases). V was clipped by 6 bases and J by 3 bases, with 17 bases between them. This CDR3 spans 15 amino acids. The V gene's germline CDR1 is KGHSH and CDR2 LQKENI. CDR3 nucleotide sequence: TGTGCCAGCTCCCCTCCCAGCCGGGGGGACACTGAAGCTTTCTTT. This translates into CASSPPSRGDTEAFF.

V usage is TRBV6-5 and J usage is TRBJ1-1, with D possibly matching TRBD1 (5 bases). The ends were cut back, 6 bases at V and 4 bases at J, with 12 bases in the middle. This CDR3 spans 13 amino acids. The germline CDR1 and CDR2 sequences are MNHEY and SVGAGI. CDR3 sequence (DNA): TGTGCCAGCAGCTCCGTAGGGGTCACTGAAGCTTTCTTT. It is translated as CASSSVGVTEAFF.

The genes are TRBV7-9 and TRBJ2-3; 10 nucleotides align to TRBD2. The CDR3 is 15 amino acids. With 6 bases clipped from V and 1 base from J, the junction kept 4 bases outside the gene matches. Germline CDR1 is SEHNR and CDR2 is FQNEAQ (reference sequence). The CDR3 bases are TGTGCCAGCAGAGCCGGGACTAGCGGCACAGATACGCAGTATTTT. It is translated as CASRAGTSGTDTQYF. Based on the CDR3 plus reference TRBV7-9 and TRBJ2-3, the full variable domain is DTGVSQNPRHKITKRGQNVTFRCDPISEHNRLYWYRQTLGQGPEFLTYFQNEAQLEKSRLLSDRFSAERPKGSFSTLEIQRTEQGDSAMYLCASRAGTSGTDTQYFGPGTRLTVL.

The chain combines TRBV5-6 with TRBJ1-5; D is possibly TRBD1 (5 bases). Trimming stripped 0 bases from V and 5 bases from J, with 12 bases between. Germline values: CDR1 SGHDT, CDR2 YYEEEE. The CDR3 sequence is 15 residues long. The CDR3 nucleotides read TGTGCCAGCAGCTTGGTGGGCAGGGAAGATCAGCCCCAGCATTTT. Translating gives CASSLVGREDQPQHF.

The CDR3 sequence is CASSSGGGVTGELFF. DNA for the CDR3: TGTGCCAGCAGTTCCGGCGGGGGGGTCACCGGGGAGCTGTTTTTT. The J gene is TRBJ2-2, the V gene TRBV2, with 9 nucleotides matching TRBD2. Germline V lookup: CDR1 SNHLY, CDR2 FYNNEI. Losses at the gene ends were 5 bases for V and 4 bases for J; bases not matched to a gene: 5. This CDR3 has 15 amino acids.

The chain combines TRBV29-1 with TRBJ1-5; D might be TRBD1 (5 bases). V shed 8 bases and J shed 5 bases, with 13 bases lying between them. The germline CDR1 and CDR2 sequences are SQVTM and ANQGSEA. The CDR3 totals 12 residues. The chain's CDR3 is CSCGGFDQPQHF. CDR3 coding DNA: TGCAGCTGCGGGGGATTTGATCAGCCCCAGCATTTT.

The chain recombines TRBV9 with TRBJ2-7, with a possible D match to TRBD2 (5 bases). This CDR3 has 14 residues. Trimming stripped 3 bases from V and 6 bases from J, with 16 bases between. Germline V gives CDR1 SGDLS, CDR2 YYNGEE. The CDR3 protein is CASSDGGLSGEQYF. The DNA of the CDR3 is TGTGCCAGCAGCGACGGTGGACTCTCGGGCGAGCAGTACTTC.

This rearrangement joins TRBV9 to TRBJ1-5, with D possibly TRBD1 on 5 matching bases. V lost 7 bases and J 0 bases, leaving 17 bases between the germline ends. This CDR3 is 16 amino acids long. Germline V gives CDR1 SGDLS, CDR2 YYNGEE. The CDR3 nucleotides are TGTGCCAGCGGGGGGGACCCGGACTATAGCAATCAGCCCCAGCATTTT. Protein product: CASGGDPDYSNQPQHF.

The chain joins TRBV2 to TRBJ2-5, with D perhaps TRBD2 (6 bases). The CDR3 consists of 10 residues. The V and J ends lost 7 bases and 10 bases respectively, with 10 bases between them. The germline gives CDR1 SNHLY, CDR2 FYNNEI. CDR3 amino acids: CASNSGHQYF. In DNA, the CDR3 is TGTGCCAGCAATAGCGGCCACCAGTACTTC.